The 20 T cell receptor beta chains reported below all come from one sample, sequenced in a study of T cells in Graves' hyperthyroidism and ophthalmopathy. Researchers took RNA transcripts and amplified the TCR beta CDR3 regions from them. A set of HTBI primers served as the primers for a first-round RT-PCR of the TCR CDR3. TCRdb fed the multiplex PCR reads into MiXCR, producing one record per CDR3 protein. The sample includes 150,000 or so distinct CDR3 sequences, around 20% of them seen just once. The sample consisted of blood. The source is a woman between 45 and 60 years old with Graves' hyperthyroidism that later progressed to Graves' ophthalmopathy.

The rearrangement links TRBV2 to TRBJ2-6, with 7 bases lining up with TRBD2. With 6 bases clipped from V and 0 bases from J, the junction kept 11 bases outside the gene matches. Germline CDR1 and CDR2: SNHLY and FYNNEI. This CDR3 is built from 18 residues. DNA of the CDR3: TGTGCCAGCAGCCCCCAGCGGGGTCATCTCTCTGGGGCCAACGTCCTGACTTTC. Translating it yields CASSPQRGHLSGANVLTF. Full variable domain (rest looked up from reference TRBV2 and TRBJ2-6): EPEVTQTPSHQVTQMGQEVILRCVPISNHLYFYWYRQILGQKVEFLVSFYNNEISEKSEIFDDQFSVERPDGSNFTLKIRSTKLEDSAMYFCASSPQRGHLSGANVLTFGAGSRLTVL.

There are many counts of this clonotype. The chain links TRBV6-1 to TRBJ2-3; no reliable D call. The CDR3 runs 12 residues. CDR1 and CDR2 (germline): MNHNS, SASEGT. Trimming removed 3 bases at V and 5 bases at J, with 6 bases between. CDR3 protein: CASSDLGDTQYF. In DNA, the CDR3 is TGTGCCAGCAGTGACCTCGGAGATACGCAGTATTTT.

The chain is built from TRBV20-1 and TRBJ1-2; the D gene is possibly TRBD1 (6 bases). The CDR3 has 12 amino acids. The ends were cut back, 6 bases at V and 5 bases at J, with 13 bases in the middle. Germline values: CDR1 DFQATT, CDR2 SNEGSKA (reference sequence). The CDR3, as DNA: TGCAGTGCCACCTCGACAGGATATGGCTACACCTTC. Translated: CSATSTGYGYTF.

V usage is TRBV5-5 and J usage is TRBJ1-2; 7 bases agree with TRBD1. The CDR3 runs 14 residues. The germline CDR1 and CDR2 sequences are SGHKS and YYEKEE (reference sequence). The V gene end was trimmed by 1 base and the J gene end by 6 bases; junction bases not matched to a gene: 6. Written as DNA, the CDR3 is TGTGCCAGCAGCTTGCTACAGGGGCGGGATGGCTACACCTTC. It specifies CASSLLQGRDGYTF.

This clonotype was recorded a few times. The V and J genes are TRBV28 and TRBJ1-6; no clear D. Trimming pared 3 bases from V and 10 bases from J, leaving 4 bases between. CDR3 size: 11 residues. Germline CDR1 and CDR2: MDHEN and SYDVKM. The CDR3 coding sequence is TGTGCCAGCAGTTTTCGCTCACCCCTCCACTTT. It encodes CASSFRSPLHF.

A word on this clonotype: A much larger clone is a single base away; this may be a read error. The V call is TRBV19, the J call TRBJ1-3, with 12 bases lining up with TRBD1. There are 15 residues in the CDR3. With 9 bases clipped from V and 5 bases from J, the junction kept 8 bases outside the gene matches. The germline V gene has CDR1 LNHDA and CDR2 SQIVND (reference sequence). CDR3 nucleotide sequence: TGTGCCAGGGGACAGGGGGCGAACCTTCGAAACACCATATATTTT. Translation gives CARGQGANLRNTIYF.

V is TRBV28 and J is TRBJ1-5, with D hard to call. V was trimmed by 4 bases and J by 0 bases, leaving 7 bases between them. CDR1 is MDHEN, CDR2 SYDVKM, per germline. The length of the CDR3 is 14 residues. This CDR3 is CASSSVYSNQPQHF. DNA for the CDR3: TGTGCCAGCAGTTCTGTTTATAGCAATCAGCCCCAGCATTTT.

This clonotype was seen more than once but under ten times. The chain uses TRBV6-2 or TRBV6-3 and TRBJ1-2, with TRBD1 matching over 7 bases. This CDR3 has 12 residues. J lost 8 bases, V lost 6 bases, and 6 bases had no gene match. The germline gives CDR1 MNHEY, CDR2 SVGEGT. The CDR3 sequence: CASREGARGYTF. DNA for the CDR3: TGTGCCAGCAGGGAGGGGGCGCGAGGCTACACCTTC.

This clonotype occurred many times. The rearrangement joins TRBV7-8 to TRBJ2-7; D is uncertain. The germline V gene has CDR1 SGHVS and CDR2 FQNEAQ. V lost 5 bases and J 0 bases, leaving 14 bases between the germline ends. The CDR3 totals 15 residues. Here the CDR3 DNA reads TGTGCCAGCAGCCCCTATGGCGGCAGCTCCTACGAGCAGTACTTC. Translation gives CASSPYGGSSYEQYF.

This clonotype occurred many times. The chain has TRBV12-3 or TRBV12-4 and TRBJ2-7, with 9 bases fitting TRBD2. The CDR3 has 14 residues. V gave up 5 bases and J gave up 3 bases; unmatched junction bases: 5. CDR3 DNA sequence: TGTGCCAGCAGTCCAGTGACTAGCGGCTACGAGCAGTACTTC. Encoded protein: CASSPVTSGYEQYF.

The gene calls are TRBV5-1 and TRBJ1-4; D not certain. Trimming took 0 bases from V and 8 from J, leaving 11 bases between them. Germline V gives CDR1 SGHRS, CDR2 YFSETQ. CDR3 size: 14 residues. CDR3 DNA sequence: TGCGCCAGCAGCTTGGGGCCGCGGGGAGAAAAACTGTTTTTT. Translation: CASSLGPRGEKLFF. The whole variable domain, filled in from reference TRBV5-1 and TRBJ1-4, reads KAGVTQTPRYLIKTRGQQVTLSCSPISGHRSVSWYQQTPGQGLQFLFEYFSETQRNKGNFPGRFSGRQFSNSRSEMNVSTLELGDSALYLCASSLGPRGEKLFFGSGTQLSVL.

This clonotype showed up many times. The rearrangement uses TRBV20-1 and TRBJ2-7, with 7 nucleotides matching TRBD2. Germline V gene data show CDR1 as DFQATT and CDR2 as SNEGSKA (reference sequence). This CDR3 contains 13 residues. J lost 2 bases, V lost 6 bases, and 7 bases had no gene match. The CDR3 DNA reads TGCAGTGCCCGGCCGGGACTAACCTACGAGCAGTACTTC. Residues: CSARPGLTYEQYF.

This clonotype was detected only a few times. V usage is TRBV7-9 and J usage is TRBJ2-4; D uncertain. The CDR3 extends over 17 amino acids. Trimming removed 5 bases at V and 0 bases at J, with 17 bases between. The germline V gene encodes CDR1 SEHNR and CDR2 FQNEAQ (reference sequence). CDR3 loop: CASSPGWQRRAKNIQYF. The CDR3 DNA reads TGTGCCAGCAGCCCCGGGTGGCAGAGAAGAGCCAAAAACATTCAGTACTTC. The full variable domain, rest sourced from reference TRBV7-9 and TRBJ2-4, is DTGVSQNPRHKITKRGQNVTFRCDPISEHNRLYWYRQTLGQGPEFLTYFQNEAQLEKSRLLSDRFSAERPKGSFSTLEIQRTEQGDSAMYLCASSPGWQRRAKNIQYFGAGTRLSVL.

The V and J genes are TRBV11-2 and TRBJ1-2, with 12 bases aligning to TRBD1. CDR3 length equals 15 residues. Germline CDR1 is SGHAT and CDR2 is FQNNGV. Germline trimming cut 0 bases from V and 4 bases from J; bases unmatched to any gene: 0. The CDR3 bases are TGTGCCAGCAGCTTAGAGGGACAGGGGGCCTATGGCTACACCTTC. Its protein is CASSLEGQGAYGYTF. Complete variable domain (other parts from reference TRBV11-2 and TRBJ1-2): EAGVAQSPRYKIIEKRQSVAFWCNPISGHATLYWYQQILGQGPKLLIQFQNNGVVDDSQLPKDRFSAERLKGVDSTLKIQPAKLEDSAVYLCASSLEGQGAYGYTFGSGTRLTVV.

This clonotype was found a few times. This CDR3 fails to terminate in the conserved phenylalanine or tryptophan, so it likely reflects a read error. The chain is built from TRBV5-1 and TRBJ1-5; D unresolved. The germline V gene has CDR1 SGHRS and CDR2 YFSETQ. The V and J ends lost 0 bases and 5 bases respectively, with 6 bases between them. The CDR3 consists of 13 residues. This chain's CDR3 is CASSLEPHQPQHL. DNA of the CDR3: TGCGCCAGCAGCTTGGAGCCGCATCAGCCCCAGCATCTT.

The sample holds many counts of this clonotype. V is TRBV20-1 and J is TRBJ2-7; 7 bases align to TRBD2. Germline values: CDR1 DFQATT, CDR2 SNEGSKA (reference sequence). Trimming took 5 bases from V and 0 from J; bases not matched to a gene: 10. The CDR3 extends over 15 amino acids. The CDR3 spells CSAPGASGTSYEQYF. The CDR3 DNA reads TGCAGTGCTCCCGGGGCTAGCGGTACCTCCTACGAGCAGTACTTC.

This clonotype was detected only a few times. CDR3 amino acids: CASRPSGTNHNEQFF. The DNA of the CDR3 is TGTGCCAGCAGACCCTCCGGGACTAATCACAATGAGCAGTTCTTC. This chain joins TRBV6-1 and TRBJ2-1; TRBD2 matches 7 bases. The CDR3 contains 15 residues. Germline V gene data show CDR1 as MNHNS and CDR2 as SASEGT. With V trimmed by 6 bases and J by 5 bases, 10 bases remained unmatched.

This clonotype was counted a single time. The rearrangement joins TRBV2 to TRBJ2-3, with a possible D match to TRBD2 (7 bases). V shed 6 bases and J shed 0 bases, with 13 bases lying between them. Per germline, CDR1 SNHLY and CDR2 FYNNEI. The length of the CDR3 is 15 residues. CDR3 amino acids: CASRRGGTSTDTQYF. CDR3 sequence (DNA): TGTGCCAGCAGGAGGGGGGGGACGAGCACAGATACGCAGTATTTT.

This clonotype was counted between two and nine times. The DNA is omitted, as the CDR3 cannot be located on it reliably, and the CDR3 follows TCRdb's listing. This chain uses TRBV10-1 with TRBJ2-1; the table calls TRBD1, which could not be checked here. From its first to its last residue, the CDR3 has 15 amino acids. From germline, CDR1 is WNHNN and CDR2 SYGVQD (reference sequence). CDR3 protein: CASSTSGQGDNEQFF.

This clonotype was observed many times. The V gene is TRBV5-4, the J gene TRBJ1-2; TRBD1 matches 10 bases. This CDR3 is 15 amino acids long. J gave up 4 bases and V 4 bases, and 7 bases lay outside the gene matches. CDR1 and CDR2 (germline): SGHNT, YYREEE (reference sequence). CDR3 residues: CASSPGQGEPYGYTF. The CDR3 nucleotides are TGTGCCAGCAGCCCAGGACAGGGGGAGCCCTATGGCTACACCTTC.